A selection of T cell receptor beta chains follows, all from one sample in a study of beta chain features in type 1 diabetes. Data came from immunoSEQ multiplex PCR; TCRdb stores just in-frame clones and leaves some out. The data show some 270,000 clones, under 8.5% seen once. Sequencing input: central memory CD4+ T cells from blood. These receptors were collected from a young woman in good health. CDR3s include the opening cysteine and the closing phenylalanine or tryptophan. The order of the fields is clone size, D gene, J gene, V gene, CDR3 protein, CDR3 DNA. A D gene is named only where the DNA matches it firmly. A row's size may be missing; if present it is once, few, many or a size class.

few | . | TRBJ1-1 | TRBV2 | CAKEGTRGLAFF | TGTGCCAAGGAAGGGACTCGTGGTCTTGCTTTCTTT
. | . | TRBJ2-3 | TRBV7-9 | CASSIDPSDTDTQYF | TGTGCCAGCAGTATTGACCCATCCGACACAGATACGCAGTATTTT
. | . | TRBJ1-2 | TRBV9 | CASSPRLGGIDYGYTF | TGTGCCAGCAGCCCCCGGTTAGGGGGGATCGACTATGGCTACACCTTC
many | TRBD2 | TRBJ2-1 | TRBV5-1 | CASSLGGSLSDEQFF | TGCGCCAGCAGCTTGGGCGGGAGTCTTTCCGATGAGCAGTTCTTC
few | . | TRBJ1-1 | TRBV5-4 | CASGPTSGGTEAFF | TGTGCCAGCGGCCCAACCTCGGGAGGCACTGAAGCTTTCTTT
. | . | TRBJ2-3 | TRBV29-1 | CSVRPGFPTDTQYF | TGCAGCGTCCGACCGGGGTTCCCCACAGATACGCAGTATTTT
many | . | TRBJ1-6 | TRBV4-3 | CASSQDLLSSGDSPLHF | TGCGCCAGCAGCCAAGATCTTCTGTCTAGCGGGGATTCACCCCTCCACTTT
few | . | TRBJ2-1 | TRBV2 | CASSSEGGRDNEQFF | TGTGCCAGCAGCTCCGAGGGGGGAAGGGACAATGAGCAGTTCTTC
few | . | TRBJ2-1 | TRBV15 | CATSRAGSGEQFF | TGTGCCACCAGCAGAGCCGGGAGTGGTGAGCAGTTCTTC
few | TRBD1 | TRBJ2-5 | TRBV7-9 | CASRRTGDETQYF | TGTGCCAGCAGGCGCACAGGGGACGAGACCCAGTACTTC
many | . | TRBJ1-5 | TRBV2 | CASSDVNQPQHF | TGTGCCAGCAGTGACGTAAATCAGCCCCAGCATTTT
. | TRBD2 | TRBJ2-1 | TRBV7-8 | CASSKKRGLAGEYNEQFF | TGTGCCAGCAGCAAAAAACGAGGACTAGCGGGAGAGTACAATGAGCAGTTCTTC
. | TRBD2 | TRBJ2-3 | TRBV18 | CASSPVIAGRDTQYF | TGTGCCAGCTCACCGGTGATAGCGGGGCGAGATACGCAGTATTTT
few | TRBD2 | TRBJ2-1 | TRBV5-4 | CASSLRGGSYNEQFF | TGTGCCAGCAGCTTGCGGGGAGGGTCCTACAATGAGCAGTTCTTC
few | . | TRBJ1-3 | TRBV7-2 | CASSQGRTSGNTIYF | TGTGCCAGCAGCCAAGGACGGACGTCTGGAAACACCATATATTTT
. | TRBD1 | TRBJ2-2 | TRBV11-2 | CASSLVTGINTGELFF | TGTGCCAGCAGCTTGGTGACAGGGATCAACACCGGGGAGCTGTTTTTT
few | TRBD1 | TRBJ1-3 | TRBV18 | CATTRDSSGNTIYF | TGTGCCACTACCCGGGACAGCTCTGGAAACACCATATATTTT
. | . | TRBJ1-3 | TRBV6-5 | CASRTSRSGNTIYF | TGTGCCAGCAGAACAAGTCGTTCTGGAAACACCATATATTTT
. | . | TRBJ1-4 | TRBV30 | CAGTGRNEKLFF | TGTGCCGGGACGGGGAGGAATGAAAAACTGTTTTTT
few | . | TRBJ1-6 | TRBV11-1 | CASTGGAGSPLHF | TGTGCCAGCACCGGGGGCGCAGGTTCACCCCTCCACTTT
. | TRBD2 | TRBJ2-1 | TRBV5-6 | CASSSGLASNEQFF | TGTGCCAGCAGCTCGGGACTAGCAAGCAATGAGCAGTTCTTC
few | . | TRBJ1-1 | TRBV5-1 | CASSYTDRTEAFF | TGCGCCAGCAGCTACACTGACAGGACCGAAGCTTTCTTT
few | TRBD1 | TRBJ2-5 | TRBV2 | CASSERTGETQYF | TGTGCCAGCAGTGAAAGGACAGGAGAGACCCAGTACTTC
. | . | TRBJ2-7 | TRBV29-1 | CSYLWGYEQYF | TGCAGTTATTTGTGGGGGTACGAGCAGTACTTC
many | . | TRBJ1-3 | TRBV4-1 | CASSGYSSGNTIYF | TGCGCCAGCAGCGGCTATTCCTCTGGAAACACCATATATTTT
few | . | TRBJ1-2 | TRBV9 | CASSQRPNYGYTF | TGTGCCAGCAGCCAGAGGCCTAACTATGGCTACACCTTC
few | . | TRBJ2-1 | TRBV9 | CASSENPNAQEGLFFSEQFF | TGTGCCAGCAGCGAGAACCCGAACGCTCAGGAGGGATTATTCTTTTCTGAGCAGTTCTTC
few | . | TRBJ2-5 | TRBV5-1 | CASSWRGEQETQYF | TGCGCCAGCAGCTGGAGGGGGGAGCAAGAGACCCAGTACTTC
. | . | TRBJ1-2 | TRBV28 | CASTEGWAYGYTF | TGTGCCAGCACGGAAGGTTGGGCGTATGGCTACACCTTC
. | . | TRBJ1-2 | TRBV7-2 | CASSLATTADGGYTF | TGTGCCAGCAGCTTAGCGACAACAGCCGATGGGGGCTACACCTTC
many | . | TRBJ2-7 | TRBV13 | CASSLRFEQYF | TGTGCCAGCAGCTTAAGGTTTGAGCAGTACTTC
few | . | TRBJ1-1 | TRBV6-1 | CASSVLKEDEAFF | TGTGCCAGCAGTGTCCTTAAAGAAGATGAAGCTTTCTTT
few | . | TRBJ1-6 | TRBV6-6 | CATRGAQMSSPLHF | TGTGCCACGCGTGGGGCACAGATGAGTTCACCCCTCCACTTT
few | . | TRBJ1-6 | TRBV23-1 | CASSQGVRSGSPLHF | TGCGCCAGCAGCCAAGGTGTCCGTTCTGGATCACCCCTCCACTTT
many | . | TRBJ2-5 | TRBV2 | CASSESRETQYF | TGTGCCAGCAGTGAGAGTCGGGAGACCCAGTACTTC
few | . | TRBJ1-1 | TRBV9 | CASSVGQASTEAFF | TGTGCCAGCAGCGTAGGACAGGCGTCCACTGAAGCTTTCTTT
few | . | TRBJ2-5 | TRBV29-1 | CSAPTGQGNSGETQYF | TGCAGCGCACCCACGGGGCAGGGGAATTCAGGAGAGACCCAGTACTTC
few | . | TRBJ2-3 | TRBV28 | CASSLRAYIADTQYF | TGTGCCAGCAGTTTACGGGCCTATATTGCAGATACGCAGTATTTT
few | . | TRBJ1-2 | TRBV7-2 | CASSPGLRDLDYGYTF | TGTGCCAGCAGCCCCGGATTGAGGGATTTAGACTATGGCTACACCTTC
. | . | TRBJ1-1 | TRBV25-1 | CASSDPSGGTEAFF | TGTGCCAGCAGTGACCCCTCGGGGGGAACTGAAGCTTTCTTT
once | . | TRBJ2-3 | TRBV7-8 | CASSLLGESGPTDTQYF | TGTGCCAGCAGCTTATTAGGCGAAAGCGGCCCCACAGATACGCAGTATTTT
. | TRBD2 | TRBJ2-3 | TRBV7-2 | CASSLGSLAGLDTQYF | TGTGCCAGCAGCTTAGGGTCCCTAGCGGGGCTAGATACGCAGTATTTT
. | . | TRBJ1-5 | TRBV4-2 | CASSQDLVMGGGNQPQHF | TGTGCCAGCAGCCAAGACCTAGTAATGGGAGGGGGCAATCAGCCCCAGCATTTT
few | TRBD1 | TRBJ2-4 | TRBV15 | CATSGGQGAKNIQYF | TGTGCCACCAGCGGAGGACAGGGGGCCAAAAACATTCAGTACTTC
. | . | TRBJ1-5 | TRBV2 | CASMLQNQPQHF | TGTGCCAGCATGCTACAGAATCAGCCCCAGCATTTT
. | . | TRBJ1-1 | TRBV7-3 | CASSRFMNTEAFF | TGTGCCAGCAGCCGATTCATGAACACTGAAGCTTTCTTT
few | TRBD2 | TRBJ2-1 | TRBV11-2 | CASSEGAGGPYNEQFF | TGTGCCAGCAGCGAGGGAGCGGGAGGGCCATACAATGAGCAGTTCTTC
. | . | TRBJ1-5 | TRBV19 | CASSIDYRLDYSNQPQHF | TGTGCCAGTAGTATAGACTATCGGCTCGATTATAGCAATCAGCCCCAGCATTTT
many | . | TRBJ2-1 | TRBV7-2 | CASWGWANEQFF | TGTGCCAGCTGGGGTTGGGCTAATGAGCAGTTCTTC